Detailed here is one TCR beta chain. With random hexamers, reverse transcription was performed on roughly 0.5 to 1 ug of RNA. Using its own MiXCR run on the immunoSEQ multiplex PCR reads, TCRdb lists one record per CDR3 protein. In the table there are fewer than 150,000 distinct CDR3 sequences, roughly 93% of which are singletons. This entry belongs to a study of CD8 T cells in Susac syndrome. The V end lost 4 bases, the J end lost 1 base, and 13 bases lay between the germline ends. In germline, CDR1 is SQVTM, CDR2 ANQGSEA. This CDR3 has 14 amino acids. CD8+ and CD4+ blood T cells underwent TCR beta sequencing. Negative isolation was used for CD8+ and CD4+ T cells and FACS enrichment for TEMRA cells.

The sequencing sample was made of CD4+ T cells from PBMCs. The gene calls are TRBV29-1 and TRBJ1-1, with D uncertain. This TCR derives from a human donor with multiple sclerosis. The CDR3 coding sequence is TGCAGCGTTGCTCGTGGGAGCTCGAACACTGAAGCTTTCTTT. Encoded protein: CSVARGSSNTEAFF. Variable domain in full (rest from reference TRBV29-1 and TRBJ1-1): SAVISQKPSRDICQRGTSLTIQCQVDSQVTMMFWYRQQPGQSLTLIATANQGSEATYESGFVIDKFPISRPNLTFSTLTVSNMSPEDSSIYLCSVARGSSNTEAFFGQGTRLTVV.